This T cell receptor (beta chain) was observed in a study of identical twins. There are 11 residues in the CDR3. Germline loops: CDR1 LGHDT, CDR2 YNNKEL (reference sequence). Between the trimmed V and J ends, which lost 4 bases and 9 bases, there was a span of 6 bases. TCRdb processed the 5' RACE reads anew with MiXCR; each CDR3 protein has one entry. The table lists fewer than 650,000 distinct CDR3 sequences, around 9.6% of them singletons. Overall study results and limits: Partial confounding of zero-insertion analyses by invariant MAIT and iNKT cells was possible. While abundant cord blood beta clonotypes carried fewer insertions, memory repertoires showed no such pattern.

Details on this clonotype: Its antigen is currently unknown.

This same sample was also part of a study on yellow fever vaccine responses in identical twins. That paper adds: Convergence reportedly seemed to mark part of the twins' vaccine T cell response, with personalization marking the rest.

This TCR was recovered from a woman in her late teens or twenties in good health. This chain connects TRBV3-1 to TRBJ2-2; no clear D. The sample comprised PBMCs. CDR3 sequence reads: CASSPSRELFF. In DNA form, the CDR3 reads TGTGCCAGCAGCCCCTCCCGGGAGCTGTTTTTT.